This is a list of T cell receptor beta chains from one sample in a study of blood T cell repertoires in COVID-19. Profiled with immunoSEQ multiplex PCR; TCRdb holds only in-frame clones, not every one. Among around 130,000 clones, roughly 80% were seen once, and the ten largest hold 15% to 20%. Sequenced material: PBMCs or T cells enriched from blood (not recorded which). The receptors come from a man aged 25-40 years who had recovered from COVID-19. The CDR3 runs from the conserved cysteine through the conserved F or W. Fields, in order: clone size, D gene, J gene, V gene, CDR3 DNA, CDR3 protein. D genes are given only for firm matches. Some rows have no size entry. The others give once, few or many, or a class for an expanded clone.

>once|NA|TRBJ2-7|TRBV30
TGTGCCTGGAGTGTCCCCCGCAGGGAGCAGTACTTC
CAWSVPRREQYF
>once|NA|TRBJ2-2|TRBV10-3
TGTGCCATCAGTGACCCCCGGAGACCAAACACCGGGGAGCTGTTTTTT
CAISDPRRPNTGELFF
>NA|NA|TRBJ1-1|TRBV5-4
TGTGCCAGCAGCTTCCCGGGACACCTCTTTTCGGGAGCTTTCTTT
CASSFPGHLFSGAFF
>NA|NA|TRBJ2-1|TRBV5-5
TGTGCCAGCAGCTTGGGACTAGTCACCTACAATGAGCAGTTCTTC
CASSLGLVTYNEQFF
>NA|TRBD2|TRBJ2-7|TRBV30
TGTGCCTGGAGTGTAGGACTAGCGGGAGTCTACGAGCAGTACTTC
CAWSVGLAGVYEQYF
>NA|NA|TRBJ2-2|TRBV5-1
TGCGCCAGTGACAGGGAGGATGGCACCGGGGAGCTGTTTTTT
CASDREDGTGELFF
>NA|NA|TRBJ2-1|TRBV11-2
TGTGCCAGCAGCTTAGTCGGCCGGCGGGACAATGAGCAGTTCTTC
CASSLVGRRDNEQFF
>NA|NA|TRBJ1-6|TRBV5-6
TGTGCCAGCAGCTTAGTCAGGGATGAGATTTCACCCCTCCACTTT
CASSLVRDEISPLHF
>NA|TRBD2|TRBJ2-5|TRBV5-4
TGTGCCAGCAGCCTGAGACTAGCGGGGCCCCGGGAGACCCAGTACTTC
CASSLRLAGPRETQYF
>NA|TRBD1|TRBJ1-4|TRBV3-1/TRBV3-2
TGTGCCAGCAGTCAGACAGGGGGCGATGAAAAACTGTTTTTT
CASSQTGGDEKLFF
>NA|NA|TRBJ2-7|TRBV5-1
TGCGCCAGCAGAACGGGAGCCGTTGGGAACGAGCAGTACTTC
CASRTGAVGNEQYF
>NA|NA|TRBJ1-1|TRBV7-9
TGTGCCAGCAGCTTAGAGGGGATGAACACTGAAGCTTTCTTT
CASSLEGMNTEAFF
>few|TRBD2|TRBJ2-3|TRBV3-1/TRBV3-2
TGTGCCAGCAGCCAAGATAGAGCGGGGGGTACGCAGTATTTT
CASSQDRAGGTQYF
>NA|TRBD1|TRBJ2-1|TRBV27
TGTGCCAGCAGTTTTGGGCAGGGGGCAAGAATTGAGCAGTTCTTC
CASSFGQGARIEQFF
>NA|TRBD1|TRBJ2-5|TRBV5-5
TGTGCCAGCAGGGGACAGGGGCAAGAGACCCAGTACTTC
CASRGQGQETQYF
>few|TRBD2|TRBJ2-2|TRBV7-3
TGTGCCAGCAGCTTAAAAGCGGGAGTTAACAACGGGGAGCTGTTTTTT
CASSLKAGVNNGELFF
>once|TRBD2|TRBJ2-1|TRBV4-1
TGCGCCAGCAGGGCCCTAGCGGGAGTCTCCTACAATGAGCAGTTCTTC
CASRALAGVSYNEQFF